This T cell receptor (beta chain) was found in a study of vaccination and CD4 T cells after COVID-19. About the research overall: The stimulus for the cells was overlapping spike peptides derived from SARS-CoV-2, HCoV-NL63, HCoV-OC43 and HCoV-229E.

Time point indicated: late sampling 161 to 241 days after vaccination in three convalescent patients. The treatment denotes: roughly 11-day PBMC culture with coronavirus spike peptide pools or control peptides (ViraFEST assay). In this sample, this clonotype turned up once. Its antigen remains unknown. The CDR3 has 17 amino acids. Per germline, CDR1 DFQATT and CDR2 SNEGSKA (reference sequence). The V end was cut by 3 bases, the J end by 0 bases, with 19 bases between. The Oncomine TCR Beta short-read assay was applied to DNA of cultured CD4+ T cells. One entry per CDR3 protein results from TCRdb running MiXCR on the PCR reads. Of over 15,000 distinct CDR3 sequences listed, 44% are singletons.

Sequences were derived from CD4+ T cells from blood, cultured in vitro, sampled about 7 months after SARS-CoV-2 vaccination. The rearrangement links TRBV20-1 to TRBJ2-3, with D perhaps given as TRBD1 or TRBD2 (5 bases each). The receptor was derived from a human donor who had recovered from COVID-19. The CDR3 DNA reads TGCAGTGCTAGGGGGGTGGGGCGACTAACTAGCACAGATACGCAGTATTTT. Translated: CSARGVGRLTSTDTQYF.